This T cell receptor beta chain originates from a study of cytomegalovirus exposure and HLA in healthy donors. Study-level results: The study flagged about 160 TCR beta chains as cytomegalovirus-associated.

Germline V gene data show CDR1 as SQVTM and CDR2 as ANQGSEA. V was pared by 4 bases and J by 6 bases, with 8 bases of the junction left unmatched. The CDR3 consists of 14 residues. Only in-frame clones appear in the TCRdb table, and some are missing; sequencing was by immunoSEQ multiplex PCR. The sample carries tens of thousands of clones, over 90% recorded once. As regards this clone: Its specificity is unknown.

The sample consisted of PBMCs. V gene TRBV29-1 combines with J gene TRBJ2-1, with 8 nucleotides matching TRBD2. This receptor was identified in a man aged 18 to 35 in good health and CMV-seronegative. CDR3 nucleotide sequence: TGCAGCGTTGGTATGGGACTAGTGATCAATGAGCAGTTCTTC. This codes for CSVGMGLVINEQFF.